A selection of T cell receptor beta chains follows, all from one sample in a study of blood T cell repertoires in COVID-19. Some clones are missing from TCRdb's copy, which holds only in-frame ones; the method was immunoSEQ multiplex PCR. The data contain 70,000 to 95,000 clones, about 89% of them singletons. The sequencing input was peripheral blood. These receptors were obtained from a man aged 50 or older with COVID-19, enrolled during active disease. Both conserved end residues are trimmed from each CDR3. A D gene is named only where the DNA matches it firmly.

TRBV18	12	TRBD1	TRBJ1-5	ASSRTGANQPQH
TRBV6-2/TRBV6-3	11	TRBD1	TRBJ1-2	ASSSQGAYGYT
TRBV15	17	TRBD2	TRBJ2-3	ATSRDGLAGGTGTDTQY
TRBV7-2	13	-	TRBJ1-2	ASSLVIRLHYGYT
TRBV7-3	13	TRBD1	TRBJ1-6	ASSQGDSNWSPLH
TRBV5-6	14	-	TRBJ2-7	ASSSYGAGGSYEQY
TRBV28	13	-	TRBJ1-2	ASSLERAGVYGYT
TRBV19	11	TRBD1	TRBJ1-1	ASNQGGRTEAF
TRBV4-1	14	-	TRBJ2-1	ASSQGALSSYNEQF
TRBV3-1/TRBV3-2	11	-	TRBJ1-1	ASSAGTSTEAF
TRBV6-2/TRBV6-3	15	-	TRBJ1-1	ASSFGTEGGFDTEAF
TRBV3-1/TRBV3-2	12	TRBD1	TRBJ2-2	ASIGTGVTGELF
TRBV7-9	10	-	TRBJ1-5	ASSHSNQPQH
TRBV28	10	-	TRBJ2-5	ASDGLGKTQY
TRBV5-1	15	-	TRBJ1-2	ASSPDQLNRGNYGYT
TRBV6-1	14	-	TRBJ1-4	ASSEFNRWPNEKLF
TRBV7-2	14	-	TRBJ1-2	ASSLLLQGADDGYT